Below, 26 T cell receptor beta chains from the same sample are listed, as sequenced in a study of T cells after posttransplantation cyclophosphamide. Produced via immunoSEQ multiplex PCR; TCRdb's table is partial and in-frame only. Listed for the sample are tens of thousands of clones, none seen a single time. What was sequenced was PBMCs. The receptors shown here come from a woman aged 60-75 years in good health, CMV-negative, and a related stem cell transplant donor.

This clone has at least ten counts. This sequence joins TRBV9 and TRBJ2-3; 8 positions match TRBD2. V lost 0 bases, J lost 0 bases, and 9 bases stayed unmatched. This CDR3 is built from 18 residues. Germline CDR1 and CDR2: SGDLS and YYNGEE. The CDR3 protein is CASSVGLASGPSTDTQYF. The DNA of the CDR3 is TGTGCCAGCAGCGTAGGGCTGGCTAGCGGGCCTAGCACAGATACGCAGTATTTT.

This clone was seen repeatedly, ten times or more. The chain couples TRBV4-3 to TRBJ2-3, with D possibly being TRBD1 (6 bases). This CDR3 has 14 amino acids. Deletions cut 4 bases from V and 2 bases from J, with 10 bases between. Germline CDR1 reads LGHNA; CDR2 reads YSLEER. The CDR3 DNA reads TGCGCCAGCAGCCCGGGACATCTCACAGATACGCAGTATTTT. It translates to CASSPGHLTDTQYF.

The table lists this clone with many counts. This sequence joins TRBV5-1 and TRBJ1-1, with D maybe TRBD1 (5 bases). The CDR3 runs 15 residues. CDR1 is SGHRS and CDR2 is YFSETQ in the germline V gene. V was pared by 4 bases and J by 1 base, with 14 bases between. This CDR3 reads CASSQRDSWNTEAFF. The CDR3 nucleotides are TGCGCCAGCAGCCAGAGGGACTCATGGAACACTGAAGCTTTCTTT.

This clone occurred many times. The chain links TRBV7-9 to TRBJ2-3; TRBD2 aligns across 14 bases. CDR3 length equals 16 residues. Germline trimming cut 4 bases from V and 6 bases from J; bases unmatched to any gene: 6. Germline values: CDR1 SEHNR, CDR2 FQNEAQ (reference sequence). The CDR3 loop is CASSSGTSGSEDTQYF. The CDR3 DNA reads TGTGCCAGCAGCTCGGGGACTAGCGGGAGCGAGGATACGCAGTATTTT.

This clone has at least ten counts. This chain connects TRBV19 to TRBJ2-3, with 10 nucleotides matching TRBD2. The V segment lost 5 bases and the J segment 2 bases; nucleotides outside the gene matches: 7. Looked up from germline, CDR1 is LNHDA and CDR2 is SQIVND (reference sequence). This CDR3 comprises 16 residues. CDR3 sequence reads: CASSEILAGNTDTQYF. The CDR3 coding sequence is TGTGCCAGTAGTGAAATACTAGCGGGAAACACAGATACGCAGTATTTT. Looking up the rest from reference TRBV19 and TRBJ2-3 gives the full variable domain: DGGITQSPKYLFRKEGQNVTLSCEQNLNHDAMYWYRQDPGQGLRLIYYSQIVNDFQKGDIAEGYSVSREKKESFPLTVTSAQKNPTAFYLCASSEILAGNTDTQYFGPGTRLTVL.

This clone was detected many times. V usage is TRBV30 and J usage is TRBJ1-2; 11 nucleotides line up with TRBD1. The CDR3 runs 14 residues. CDR1 and CDR2 (germline): GTSNPN, SVGIG (reference sequence). With V trimmed by 0 bases and J by 7 bases, 4 bases remained unmatched. CDR3 sequence: CAWSVGQGAGGYTF. Here the CDR3 DNA reads TGTGCCTGGAGTGTTGGACAGGGGGCCGGTGGCTACACCTTC.

This clone has ten or more counts. This rearrangement joins TRBV5-5 to TRBJ1-6; D remains ambiguous. The V gene's germline CDR1 is SGHKS and CDR2 YYEKEE (reference sequence). The CDR3 is made up of 13 amino acids. The V end was cut by 0 bases, the J end by 6 bases, with 4 bases between. The CDR3 sequence: CASSLGANSPLHF. The CDR3 nucleotides read TGTGCCAGCAGCTTGGGGGCTAATTCACCCCTCCACTTT. Based on the CDR3 plus reference TRBV5-5 and TRBJ1-6, the full variable domain is DAGVTQSPTHLIKTRGQQVTLRCSPISGHKSVSWYQQVLGQGPQFIFQYYEKEERGRGNFPDRFSARQFPNYSSELNVNALLLGDSALYLCASSLGANSPLHFGNGTRLTVT.

This clone showed up many times. The chain has TRBV5-1 and TRBJ1-2, with 7 positions matching TRBD1. The CDR3 runs 13 residues. Germline lookup yields CDR1 SGHRS and CDR2 YFSETQ. J was trimmed by 6 bases and V by 5 bases; bases with no gene match: 7. The CDR3 bases are TGCGCCAGCAGGTCAGGGACAGTCGATGGCTACACCTTC. Translating gives CASRSGTVDGYTF. Looking up the rest from reference TRBV5-1 and TRBJ1-2 gives the full variable domain: KAGVTQTPRYLIKTRGQQVTLSCSPISGHRSVSWYQQTPGQGLQFLFEYFSETQRNKGNFPGRFSGRQFSNSRSEMNVSTLELGDSALYLCASRSGTVDGYTFGSGTRLTVV.

This clone showed up many times. The chain links TRBV28 to TRBJ1-2, with TRBD1 identical over 7 bases. V was clipped by 5 bases and J by 8 bases; unmatched bases: 14. Germline CDR1 MDHEN, CDR2 SYDVKM. CDR3 length equals 15 residues. The CDR3 region is CASSPVYGTVSGYTF. Here the CDR3 DNA reads TGTGCCAGCAGTCCGGTTTATGGGACAGTGAGCGGCTACACCTTC.

This clone was recorded at least ten times. This sequence joins TRBV29-1 and TRBJ1-2, with TRBD1 as a possible D gene (5 bases). CDR3 length: 12 residues. V shed 4 bases and J shed 1 base, with 7 bases lying between them. CDR1 SQVTM and CDR2 ANQGSEA come from the germline V gene. CDR3 residues: CSVVGGNYGYTF. The CDR3 DNA reads as TGCAGCGTTGTGGGGGGTAACTATGGCTACACCTTC.

This clone was counted only a few times. The chain carries TRBV5-4 and TRBJ2-1; 10 bases agree with TRBD2. J was trimmed by 8 bases and V by 0 bases; bases with no gene match: 5. Per the germline V gene, CDR1 is SGHNT and CDR2 is YYREEE (reference sequence). The CDR3 totals 15 residues. This CDR3 reads CASSLGASGSYEQFF. CDR3 nucleotide sequence: TGTGCCAGCAGCTTGGGGGCTAGCGGGAGCTATGAGCAGTTCTTC.

This clone was found a few times. V usage is TRBV7-2 and J usage is TRBJ1-6; a weak D match, TRBD1 (5 bases). Looked up from germline, CDR1 is SGHTA and CDR2 is FQGNSA. Trimming stripped 5 bases from V and 8 bases from J, with 10 bases between. This CDR3 region has 13 residues. The CDR3 sequence is CASSLIGDSPLHF. The DNA for the CDR3 is TGTGCCAGCAGCCTTATAGGGGATTCACCCCTCCACTTT.

This clone was recorded at least ten times. The rearrangement links TRBV19 to TRBJ1-2; D perhaps matches TRBD1 (6 bases). Germline V gene data show CDR1 as LNHDA and CDR2 as SQIVND (reference sequence). This CDR3 spans 13 amino acids. Trimming stripped 4 bases from V and 3 bases from J, with 9 bases between. The CDR3 is CASSTTGHYGYTF. In DNA, the CDR3 is TGTGCCAGTAGTACCACAGGGCACTATGGCTACACCTTC.

This clone was observed at least ten times. V is TRBV21-1 and J is TRBJ2-7; TRBD1, the table's D call, lacks a check against the DNA. TRBV21-1 has pseudogene status. This CDR3 spans 16 amino acids. Here the CDR3 DNA reads TGTGCCAGCAGCAAAGCGGGGACAGTCCTTTCCTACGAGCAGTACGTC. This codes for CASSKAGTVLSYEQYV.

In this sample, this clone turned up a few times. The chain uses TRBV7-9 and TRBJ2-5; 8 bases are a match to TRBD1. With V trimmed by 7 bases and J by 5 bases, 12 bases remained unmatched. This CDR3 contains 15 residues. Per the germline V gene, CDR1 is SEHNR and CDR2 is FQNEAQ (reference sequence). The CDR3 reads CASTTEGRGPETQYF. In DNA, the CDR3 is TGTGCCAGCACCACAGAGGGCAGGGGGCCGGAGACCCAGTACTTC.

This clone was counted many times. The gene calls are TRBV28 and TRBJ2-1, with D possibly TRBD1 on 5 matching bases. Germline V gives CDR1 MDHEN, CDR2 SYDVKM. V lost 4 bases to trimming and J lost 8 bases, with 18 bases between them. The CDR3 loop spans 15 amino acids. In DNA form, the CDR3 reads TGTGCCAGCAGTTCCCCTGGCGGCCTCAGGGATGAGCAGTTCTTC. Translated, it gives CASSSPGGLRDEQFF.

The rearrangement joins TRBV7-2 to TRBJ2-5; 9 nucleotides line up with TRBD2. The CDR3 is 15 amino acids. V lost 4 bases, J lost 7 bases, and 10 bases stayed unmatched. Germline CDR1 is SGHTA and CDR2 is FQGNSA. CDR3: CASSSSGGSSLTQYF. CDR3 coding DNA: TGTGCCAGCAGCTCCAGCGGGGGGTCCTCTTTGACCCAGTACTTC.

This clone was seen ten or more times. V and J are TRBV7-9 and TRBJ2-3, with a possible D match to TRBD1 (5 bases). This CDR3 contains 17 residues. The germline CDR1 and CDR2 sequences are SEHNR and FQNEAQ (reference sequence). Trimming pared 1 base from V and 4 bases from J, leaving 18 bases between. CDR3 amino acids: CASSLGGRGIDADTQYF. CDR3 bases: TGTGCCAGCAGCTTAGGGGGAAGGGGAATTGATGCAGATACGCAGTATTTT.

This clone was counted many times. This chain links TRBV9 with TRBJ2-3, with a possible D match to TRBD2 (6 bases). Germline CDR1 and CDR2: SGDLS and YYNGEE. V lost 4 bases and J lost 2, with 14 bases in between. The CDR3 totals 15 residues. The CDR3 DNA reads TGTGCCAGCAGCCCCTCCCCGGACTACACAGATACGCAGTATTTT. Translating it yields CASSPSPDYTDTQYF.

This clone was counted ten times or more. The chain has TRBV5-5 and TRBJ1-5; no definite D call. The CDR3 consists of 16 residues. V lost 1 base and J lost 0, with 11 bases in between. Germline CDR1 and CDR2: SGHKS and YYEKEE (reference sequence). The CDR3 sequence: CASSLTGGNSNQPQHF. The DNA of the CDR3 is TGTGCCAGCAGCTTGACCGGCGGGAATAGCAATCAGCCCCAGCATTTT.

This chain joins TRBV6-1 and TRBJ2-2, with 8 bases matching TRBD1. CDR3 length: 15 residues. The germline gives CDR1 MNHNS, CDR2 SASEGT. Losses at the gene ends were 2 bases for V and 7 bases for J; bases not matched to a gene: 6. The CDR3 protein is CASSELDRANGELFF. The DNA for the CDR3 is TGTGCCAGCAGTGAACTGGACAGGGCAAACGGGGAGCTGTTTTTT.

This clone was found many times. V usage is TRBV5-1 and J usage is TRBJ2-1; 13 bases align to TRBD2. The germline V gene encodes CDR1 SGHRS and CDR2 YFSETQ. This CDR3 contains 15 residues. J lost 7 bases, V lost 4 bases, and 5 bases had no gene match. In DNA form, the CDR3 reads TGCGCCAGCAGCGTACTAGCGGGGGGGCCTAATGAGCAGTTCTTC. This encodes CASSVLAGGPNEQFF.

This clone has ten or more counts. The chain is built from TRBV18 and TRBJ2-1; D is unresolved. V was clipped by 3 bases and J by 4 bases, with 7 bases between them. The CDR3 is 13 residues long. Germline V gene lookup returns CDR1 KGHSH and CDR2 LQKENI. CDR3 DNA sequence: TGTGCCAGCTCACCGGCAGAATACAATGAGCAGTTCTTC. Its translation: CASSPAEYNEQFF.

This clone occurred many times. V and J are TRBV19 and TRBJ2-1, with 7 bases fitting TRBD1. Germline V gene lookup returns CDR1 LNHDA and CDR2 SQIVND (reference sequence). This CDR3 comprises 14 residues. V trimming: 4 bases; J trimming: 6 bases; junction bases outside the gene matches: 6. Here the CDR3 DNA reads TGTGCCAGTAGTACGGGACAGCGTTTCAATGAGCAGTTCTTC. Protein sequence: CASSTGQRFNEQFF.

This clone was observed a few times. The chain employs TRBV19 and TRBJ2-7, with TRBD2 as a possible D gene (5 bases). The CDR3 consists of 15 residues. Looked up from germline, CDR1 is LNHDA and CDR2 is SQIVND (reference sequence). Trimming stripped 5 bases from V and 2 bases from J, with 16 bases between. The CDR3 spells CASSPFSTGTYEQYF. For the CDR3, the DNA is TGTGCCAGTAGTCCCTTCTCGACGGGAACCTACGAGCAGTACTTC.

This clone turned up a few times. The CDR3 DNA follows: TGTGCCAGCAGCTCATCATTTGCCGGGACAGGGGGACGGGAGCAGTACTTC. This gives the protein CASSSSFAGTGGREQYF. The chain carries TRBV7-8 and TRBJ2-7; 11 nucleotides line up with TRBD1. V lost 4 bases, J lost 7 bases, and 15 bases stayed unmatched. Per germline, CDR1 SGHVS and CDR2 FQNEAQ. The CDR3 sequence is 17 residues long.